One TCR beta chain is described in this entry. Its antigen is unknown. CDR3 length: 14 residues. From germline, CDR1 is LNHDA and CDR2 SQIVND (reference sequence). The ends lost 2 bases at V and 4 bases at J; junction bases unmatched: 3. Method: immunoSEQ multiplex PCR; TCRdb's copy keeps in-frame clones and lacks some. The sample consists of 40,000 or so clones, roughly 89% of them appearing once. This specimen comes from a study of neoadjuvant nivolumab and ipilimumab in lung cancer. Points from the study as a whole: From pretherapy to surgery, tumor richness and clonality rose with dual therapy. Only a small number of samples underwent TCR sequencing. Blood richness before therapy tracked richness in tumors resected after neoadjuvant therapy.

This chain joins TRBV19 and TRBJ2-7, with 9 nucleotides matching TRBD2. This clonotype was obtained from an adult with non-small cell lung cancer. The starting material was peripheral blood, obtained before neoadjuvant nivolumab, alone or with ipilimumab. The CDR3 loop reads CASSIRTSEYEQYF. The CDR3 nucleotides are TGTGCCAGTAGTATAAGGACTAGCGAATACGAGCAGTACTTC.